This TCR beta chain was identified in a study of T cell changes during pregnancy in multiple sclerosis. Trimming removed 8 bases at V and 0 bases at J, with 23 bases between. Germline values: CDR1 MNHEY, CDR2 SMNVEV (reference sequence). The CDR3 consists of 19 residues. Clones were sequenced by immunoSEQ multiplex PCR, and TCRdb holds only the in-frame ones, with some missing. The data hold some 80,000 clones, with approximately 93% observed a single time. This sequence joins TRBV27 and TRBJ2-6; a possible D gene is TRBD2 (6 bases). This clonotype was obtained from a female donor with multiple sclerosis, enrolled in a pregnancy study. The sample in question was CD4+ T cells from peripheral blood mononuclear cells, obtained after pregnancy. The CDR3: CASLIDARGLSSGANVLTF. The DNA for the CDR3 is TGTGCCAGCCTGATCGATGCCCGGGGACTGAGCTCTGGGGCCAACGTCCTGACTTTC.